This T cell receptor beta chain was sequenced during a study of OX40 agonist ivuxolimab in advanced cancers. Overall study context: Patients with prior anti-PD-1, anti-PD-L1 or anti-CTLA-4 therapy were eligible; 35% to 50% had some.

Some clones are missing from TCRdb's copy, which holds only in-frame ones; the method was immunoSEQ multiplex PCR. The sample consists of about 75,000 clones, around 87% of them appearing once. The trim removed 4 bases at V and 4 bases at J, leaving 9 bases unmatched. The CDR3 covers 16 residues. Germline lookup yields CDR1 SGHNT and CDR2 YYREEE (reference sequence). The V call is TRBV5-4, the J call TRBJ2-1; 9 bases are a match to TRBD2. This TCR was recovered from an adult with an advanced solid tumor such as melanoma, head and neck, liver or kidney cancer. Sequenced here: CD4+ or CD8+ T cells sorted from blood, sampled in a trial of the OX40 agonist ivuxolimab. The CDR3 loop reads CASSTGRTSVYNEQFF. The CDR3 nucleotides are TGTGCCAGCAGCACCGGGAGGACTAGCGTTTACAATGAGCAGTTCTTC. The full variable domain, completed using reference TRBV5-4 and TRBJ2-1, is ETGVTQSPTHLIKTRGQQVTLRCSSQSGHNTVSWYQQALGQGPQFIFQYYREEENGRGNFPPRFSGLQFPNYSSELNVNALELDDSALYLCASSTGRTSVYNEQFFGPGTRLTVL.